This T cell receptor beta chain was observed in a study of cytomegalovirus exposure and HLA in healthy donors. In the PCR, 60 Vbeta and 13 Jbeta primers were used. This table comes from immunoSEQ multiplex PCR, and its TCRdb copy is limited to in-frame clones, with some not included. The table has approximately 270,000 clones, about 80% seen once. This receptor was identified in a girl aged 2 to 9 in good health and CMV-seronegative. The specimen was PBMCs.

CDR3 sequence: CASSWGVGQANYGYTF. The DNA of the CDR3 is TGTGCCAGCAGCTGGGGGGTAGGGCAGGCGAACTATGGCTACACCTTC. The V gene is TRBV5-4, the J gene TRBJ1-2, with D tentatively TRBD1 (5 bases). The germline V gene has CDR1 SGHNT and CDR2 YYREEE (reference sequence). The CDR3 runs 16 residues. Trimming took off 3 bases at V and 2 bases at J, with 17 bases between the two ends.